The 4 T cell receptor beta chains in this list originate from one sample, sequenced in a study of control samples from healthy donors and cancer patients. Repertoires were generated with immunoSEQ multiplex PCR, while TCRdb's copy carries only in-frame clones and drops some. The sample lists 84,000 or so clones, 70% to 85% seen once, with around 10% in the top ten. Material for sequencing was PBMCs. The receptors stem from a man aged 55-75 years with head and neck cancer.

The CDR3 bases are TGTGCCAGCAGGACTCGGGACAGGGGGCTTACTGAAGCTTTCTTT. Its protein product is CASRTRDRGLTEAFF. J is TRBJ1-1 and V is TRBV6-6, with 12 bases aligning to TRBD1. In germline, CDR1 is MNHNY, CDR2 SVGAGI (reference sequence). This CDR3 contains 15 residues. After removal of 6 bases from V and 5 bases from J, the junction contained 7 bases not matched to a gene.

The rearrangement uses TRBV7-8 and TRBJ1-5; TRBD1 might be the D (5 bases). The CDR3 sequence is 15 residues long. V was pared by 5 bases and J by 0 bases, with 11 bases between. The V gene's germline CDR1 is SGHVS and CDR2 FQNEAQ. The CDR3 here is CASSGRENSNQPQHF. The CDR3 DNA reads as TGTGCCAGCAGCGGCAGGGAAAATAGCAATCAGCCCCAGCATTTT.

The chain combines TRBV30 with TRBJ2-5, with D perhaps TRBD2 (5 bases). Germline assignment: CDR1 GTSNPN and CDR2 SVGIG (reference sequence). The CDR3 has 13 amino acids. V shed 4 bases and J shed 2 bases, with 11 bases lying between them. In DNA, the CDR3 is TGTGCCTGGAATCCTACGGGGCAAGAGACCCAGTACTTC. This codes for CAWNPTGQETQYF.

The V and J genes are TRBV19 and TRBJ2-5, with no clear D. The CDR3 has 13 residues. CDR1 LNHDA and CDR2 SQIVND come from the germline V gene (reference sequence). The V end was cut by 3 bases, the J end by 3 bases, with 8 bases between. CDR3 region: CASSIQAEETQYF. The CDR3 DNA reads as TGTGCCAGTAGTATCCAGGCGGAAGAGACCCAGTACTTC.